A single TCR beta chain is shown here with its context. This sample was included in a study of T cell changes during pregnancy in multiple sclerosis. The germline V and J ends were trimmed by 8 bases and 4 bases, with 14 bases remaining between them. CDR3 size: 14 residues. The germline V gene has CDR1 LNHNV and CDR2 YYDKDF (reference sequence). Profiled with immunoSEQ multiplex PCR; TCRdb holds only in-frame clones, not every one. The sample includes 65,000 to 90,000 clones, roughly nine tenths of them seen just once. The sample was peripheral blood, taken in the first trimester of pregnancy. This chain joins TRBV15 and TRBJ2-2, with D perhaps TRBD1 (6 bases). The TCR originated in a female donor with multiple sclerosis, enrolled in a pregnancy study. CDR3 amino acids: CATQTLQGTGELFF. CDR3 DNA: TGTGCCACCCAAACCCTACAGGGCACCGGGGAGCTGTTTTTT.